The source of this T cell receptor beta chain is a study of cytomegalovirus exposure and HLA in healthy donors. In the case of this clone: The antigen remains unidentified.

Method: immunoSEQ multiplex PCR; TCRdb's copy keeps in-frame clones and lacks some. The data show 120,000 to 150,000 clones, with roughly 87% seen just once and roughly 4.5% held by the top ten. Findings of the study overall: The CMV antigen specificity of three CMV-associated chains was confirmed through in vitro analysis. In the approximately 120 validation repertoires, a later analysis found that first-cohort TCR clusters tended to co-occur. Across donors, most TCRs were seen rarely, yet some public ones were widespread. The study flagged some 180 TCR beta chains as cytomegalovirus-associated.

Trimming cost V 0 bases and J 6 bases; bases outside gene matches: 5. This CDR3 is built from 18 residues. From germline, CDR1 is WNHNN and CDR2 SYGVQD (reference sequence). This clonotype was sampled from a man younger than 30 in good health and CMV-seropositive. This sequence joins TRBV10-1 and TRBJ2-2, with 15 bases fitting TRBD2. Source material: PBMCs. The CDR3 coding sequence is TGCGCCAGCAGTGAGTCCGGACTAGCGGGAGGGCCCGCCGGGGAGCTGTTTTTT. Translated, it gives CASSESGLAGGPAGELFF.